This is a list of T cell receptor beta chains from one sample in a study of control samples from healthy donors and cancer patients. Sequencing was performed with immunoSEQ multiplex PCR; in TCRdb, only in-frame clones are kept and a portion is missing. The sample contains tens of thousands of clones, roughly 80% of which appear only once. Sequencing used PBMCs. All receptors come from a man aged 55-75 years with head and neck cancer. Both conserved end residues are part of each CDR3. Fields, in order: D gene, J gene, V gene, CDR3 length, clone size, CDR3 DNA, CDR3 protein. The D gene is left open where the match is weak. Rows give clone size only sometimes, using once, few, many, or a class for an expanded clone.

>.|TRBJ1-4|TRBV6-5|14|.
TGTGCCAGCAGGTCGCATTCAGCTAATGAAAAACTGTTTTTT
CASRSHSANEKLFF
>TRBD2|TRBJ2-3|TRBV29-1|14|.
TGCAGCGTTCCGACTAGCGGTAGCACAGATACGCAGTATTTT
CSVPTSGSTDTQYF
>TRBD1|TRBJ2-5|TRBV6-1|14|.
TGTGCCAGCAGTGATAGACAGGGGGTGGAGACCCAGTACTTC
CASSDRQGVETQYF
>.|TRBJ1-3|TRBV5-1|14|.
TGCGCCAGCAGCTTGTTCGGATCCGAGGACACCATATATTTT
CASSLFGSEDTIYF
>.|TRBJ2-7|TRBV7-8|14|once
TGTGCCAGCAGCCAACGCCGAGGGACCTACGAGCAGTACTTC
CASSQRRGTYEQYF
>.|TRBJ2-5|TRBV7-9|16|.
TGTGCCAGCAGCTTACGGGGCCTTGTCGACAGAGAGACCCAGTACTTC
CASSLRGLVDRETQYF
>TRBD1|TRBJ1-3|TRBV7-2|16|once
TGTGCCAGCAGCTTAACAGGGGGAAACTCTGGAAACACCATATATTTT
CASSLTGGNSGNTIYF
>.|TRBJ1-1|TRBV30|13|few
TGTGCCTGGAGTTCGGGAGGAGGGGTTGAAGCTTTCTTT
CAWSSGGGVEAFF
>.|TRBJ2-7|TRBV2|13|.
TGTGCCAGCAGTGACGTTGGGTTAGTGGAGCAGTACTTC
CASSDVGLVEQYF
>TRBD2|TRBJ2-7|TRBV4-1|15|.
TGCGCCAGCAGCCAGACCATAGGACTAGTGGGCGAGCAGTACTTC
CASSQTIGLVGEQYF
>TRBD1|TRBJ2-2|TRBV6-2/TRBV6-3|14|.
TGTGCCAGCAGCCCAGGGGGCAGTGCCGGGGAGCTGTTTTTT
CASSPGGSAGELFF
>TRBD1|TRBJ1-5|TRBV19|15|.
TGTGCCAGTATATCAGGGGGAAAAAGCAATCAGCCCCAGCATTTT
CASISGGKSNQPQHF
>.|TRBJ2-2|TRBV7-9|14|.
TGTGCCAGCAGCTTAGACAGGGCCACCGGGGAGCTGTTTTTT
CASSLDRATGELFF
>.|TRBJ1-6|TRBV12-3/TRBV12-4|12|.
TGTGCCAGCAGTTTCATTAATTCACCCCTCCACTTT
CASSFINSPLHF
>TRBD1|TRBJ2-7|TRBV12-3/TRBV12-4|13|.
TGTGCCAGCCTGGGACAGGACTCCTACGAGCAGTACTTC
CASLGQDSYEQYF
>TRBD1|TRBJ2-7|TRBV9|12|.
TGTGCCAGCAGCGGACAGGGTTACGAGCAGTACTTC
CASSGQGYEQYF
>TRBD2|TRBJ2-1|TRBV28|17|.
TGTGCCAGCAGTCTCCTACTAGCGGGAGCCAGGGACAATGAGCAGTTCTTC
CASSLLLAGARDNEQFF
>TRBD1|TRBJ1-4|TRBV25-1|14|.
TGTGCCAGCAGTGAATTTTTAGGGGGCGAAAAACTGTTTTTT
CASSEFLGGEKLFF
>TRBD1|TRBJ1-1|TRBV11-2|15|.
TGTGCCAGCAGCTCTTCCGGGACAGACTACACTGAAGCTTTCTTT
CASSSSGTDYTEAFF
>.|TRBJ2-1|TRBV5-8|15|.
TGTGCCAGCAGCTTGGCCAGAAGCTCCTACAATGAGCAGTTCTTC
CASSLARSSYNEQFF
>.|TRBJ2-1|TRBV5-8|13|.
TGTGCCAGCAGCTTGGGGCAGGGCGATGAGCAGTTCTTC
CASSLGQGDEQFF
>TRBD2|TRBJ2-6|TRBV3-1/TRBV3-2|20|.
TGTGCCAGCAGCCAAGATCTAGCGGGGGGCGTAAGCTCTGGGGCCAACGTCCAGACTTTC
CASSQDLAGGVSSGANVQTF
>.|TRBJ1-1|TRBV12-3/TRBV12-4|12|.
TGTGCCAGCAGTTTAAAGGGCGGTGAAGCTTTCTTT
CASSLKGGEAFF
>.|TRBJ1-5|TRBV7-2|14|.
TGTGCCAGCAGCTTAGGAGGTTTGGGGCAGCCCCAGCATTTT
CASSLGGLGQPQHF
>.|TRBJ2-7|TRBV7-2|14|medium-sized
TGTGCCAGCAGCTTCGGAACGGGAATTGGCGAGCAGTACTTC
CASSFGTGIGEQYF